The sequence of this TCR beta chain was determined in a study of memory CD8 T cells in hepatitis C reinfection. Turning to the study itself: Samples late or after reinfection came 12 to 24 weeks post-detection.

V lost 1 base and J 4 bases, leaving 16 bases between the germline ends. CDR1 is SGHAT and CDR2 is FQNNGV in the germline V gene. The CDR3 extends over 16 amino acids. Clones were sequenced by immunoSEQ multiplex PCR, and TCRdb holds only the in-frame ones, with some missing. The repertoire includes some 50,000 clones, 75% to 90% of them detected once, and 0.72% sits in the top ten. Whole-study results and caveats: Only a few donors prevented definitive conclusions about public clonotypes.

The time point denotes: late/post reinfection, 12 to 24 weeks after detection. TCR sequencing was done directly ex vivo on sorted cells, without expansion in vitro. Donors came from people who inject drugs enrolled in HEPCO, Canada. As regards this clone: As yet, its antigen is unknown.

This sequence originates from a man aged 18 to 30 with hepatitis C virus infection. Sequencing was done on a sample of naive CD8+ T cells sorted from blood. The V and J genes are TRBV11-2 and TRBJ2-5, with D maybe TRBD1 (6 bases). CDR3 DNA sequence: TGTGCCAGCAGCTTAGTAGGATCACGACAGGTAGAGACCCAGTACTTC. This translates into CASSLVGSRQVETQYF.